This TCR beta chain stems from a study of blood T cell repertoires in COVID-19. In the study overall: Both acute and convalescent COVID-19 samples were obtained from the United States, Italy and Spain. The analysed material was cDNA or gDNA that came from T cells, B-cell-depleted T cells, or PBMCs.

Germline assignment: CDR1 MGHRA and CDR2 YSYEKL. Unmatched junction bases numbered 1, after V lost 1 base and J lost 2 bases. CDR3 size: 14 residues. As originally analysed: Quantification of nucleated cells was approximated via reference gene primer amplification. Only in-frame clones appear in the TCRdb table, and some are missing; sequencing was by immunoSEQ multiplex PCR. The V and J calls and clone size are taken from that table; D and trimming were inferred from the DNA. Found here are approximately 250,000 clones, around 84% of them singletons; the top ten hold 4.2%. This clone was recorded only once.

The J gene is TRBJ2-5, the V gene TRBV4-1, with 7 bases that match TRBD1. This clonotype was sampled from a man aged 55 to 70 with acute or convalescent COVID-19. Sequenced: peripheral blood. CDR3 in DNA: TGCGCCAGCAGCCAAGGGACAGGACAAGAGACCCAGTACTTC. Amino acids: CASSQGTGQETQYF.